This is a list of T cell receptor beta chains from one sample in a study of blood T cell repertoires in COVID-19. Sequencing was performed with immunoSEQ multiplex PCR; in TCRdb, only in-frame clones are kept and a portion is missing. This table has roughly 200,000 clones, 83% appearing once. Material: peripheral blood. These receptors all come from a woman aged 25 to 45 with COVID-19, enrolled during active disease. CDR3s include the opening cysteine and the closing phenylalanine or tryptophan. The order of the fields is J gene, V gene, D gene, clone size, CDR3 protein, CDR3 DNA. The D gene is left open where the match is weak. Clone size, where shown, is once, few, many, or a class for clones that have expanded.

j_gene: TRBJ2-1; v_gene: TRBV12-5; d_gene: NA; abundance: few; CDR3aa: CASASSGTRNEQFF; CDR3nt: TGTGCTAGTGCCTCGTCGGGGACTCGGAATGAGCAGTTCTTC
j_gene: TRBJ2-1; v_gene: TRBV7-5; d_gene: NA; abundance: NA; CDR3aa: CVRSLRGRRGGINEQFF; CDR3nt: TGTGTCAGAAGCTTAAGGGGTAGGCGGGGGGGCATCAATGAGCAGTTCTTC
j_gene: TRBJ2-5; v_gene: TRBV28; d_gene: TRBD1; abundance: NA; CDR3aa: CASSPWDSTRETQYF; CDR3nt: TGTGCCAGCAGTCCCTGGGACAGTACTCGGGAGACCCAGTACTTC
j_gene: TRBJ2-6; v_gene: TRBV7-2; d_gene: TRBD1; abundance: NA; CDR3aa: CASSLMTGAGANVLTF; CDR3nt: TGTGCCAGCAGCTTAATGACAGGGGCTGGGGCCAACGTCCTGACTTTC
j_gene: TRBJ1-5; v_gene: TRBV10-3; d_gene: NA; abundance: NA; CDR3aa: CAISDRVDNQPQHF; CDR3nt: TGTGCCATCAGTGACAGGGTGGACAATCAGCCCCAGCATTTT
j_gene: TRBJ1-6; v_gene: TRBV30; d_gene: TRBD1; abundance: NA; CDR3aa: CAWSPGQGSGSPLHF; CDR3nt: TGTGCCTGGAGTCCGGGACAGGGAAGTGGTTCACCCCTCCACTTT
j_gene: TRBJ2-7; v_gene: TRBV7-2; d_gene: TRBD1; abundance: once; CDR3aa: CASSIRQGHEQYF; CDR3nt: TGTGCCAGCAGCATCCGACAGGGCCACGAGCAGTACTTC
j_gene: TRBJ1-4; v_gene: TRBV5-5; d_gene: NA; abundance: NA; CDR3aa: CASSLVDSEKLFF; CDR3nt: TGTGCCAGCAGCTTGGTGGATAGCGAAAAACTGTTTTTT
j_gene: TRBJ1-6; v_gene: TRBV5-4; d_gene: NA; abundance: NA; CDR3aa: CASSPGTNYNSPLHF; CDR3nt: TGTGCCAGCAGCCCTGGGACAAACTATAATTCACCCCTCCACTTT
j_gene: TRBJ2-1; v_gene: TRBV12-3/TRBV12-4; d_gene: NA; abundance: NA; CDR3aa: CASSFQDEQFF; CDR3nt: TGTGCCAGCAGCTTCCAGGATGAGCAGTTCTTC
j_gene: TRBJ2-1; v_gene: TRBV5-5; d_gene: TRBD2; abundance: few; CDR3aa: CASSSRLAGGQGEQFF; CDR3nt: TGTGCCAGCAGCTCGAGACTAGCGGGAGGCCAAGGTGAGCAGTTCTTC
j_gene: TRBJ2-5; v_gene: TRBV2; d_gene: TRBD2; abundance: NA; CDR3aa: CASRRLAGNQETQYF; CDR3nt: TGTGCCAGTCGCAGGCTAGCGGGGAACCAAGAGACCCAGTACTTC
j_gene: TRBJ2-7; v_gene: TRBV19; d_gene: NA; abundance: NA; CDR3aa: CASSTRDRKNYEQYF; CDR3nt: TGTGCCAGTAGTACACGGGATCGAAAAAACTACGAGCAGTACTTC
j_gene: TRBJ2-1; v_gene: TRBV19; d_gene: TRBD2; abundance: NA; CDR3aa: CASSSGLAAPARQFF; CDR3nt: TGTGCCAGTAGTTCCGGACTAGCGGCCCCCGCAAGGCAGTTCTTC
j_gene: TRBJ2-1; v_gene: TRBV30; d_gene: TRBD2; abundance: NA; CDR3aa: CAWSVGGGANEQFF; CDR3nt: TGTGCCTGGAGTGTTGGCGGGGGGGCCAATGAGCAGTTCTTC
j_gene: TRBJ1-2; v_gene: TRBV15; d_gene: NA; abundance: NA; CDR3aa: CATSREVDLGGYTF; CDR3nt: TGTGCCACCAGCAGAGAGGTAGACTTGGGTGGCTACACCTTC
j_gene: TRBJ2-1; v_gene: TRBV5-4; d_gene: NA; abundance: NA; CDR3aa: CARRGLDEQFF; CDR3nt: TGTGCCAGAAGAGGGCTGGATGAGCAGTTCTTC
j_gene: TRBJ2-5; v_gene: TRBV11-2; d_gene: NA; abundance: NA; CDR3aa: CASSLVGVGRETQYF; CDR3nt: TGTGCCAGCAGCTTGGTCGGGGTCGGTCGAGAGACCCAGTACTTC
j_gene: TRBJ2-2; v_gene: TRBV19; d_gene: TRBD1; abundance: NA; CDR3aa: CATDRGRELFF; CDR3nt: TGTGCCACAGACAGGGGAAGGGAGCTGTTTTTT
j_gene: TRBJ2-4; v_gene: TRBV6-6; d_gene: TRBD2; abundance: NA; CDR3aa: CASSPYALAGGSKNIQYF; CDR3nt: TGTGCCAGCAGTCCCTATGCGTTAGCGGGAGGGTCCAAAAACATTCAGTACTTC
j_gene: TRBJ2-7; v_gene: TRBV7-9; d_gene: NA; abundance: NA; CDR3aa: CASSLVESYEQYF; CDR3nt: TGTGCCAGCAGCTTAGTAGAGTCCTACGAGCAGTACTTC
j_gene: TRBJ2-4; v_gene: TRBV19; d_gene: TRBD2; abundance: once; CDR3aa: CASTPRERGGTKNIQYF; CDR3nt: TGTGCCAGTACCCCCAGGGAGCGGGGGGGAACCAAAAACATTCAGTACTTC
j_gene: TRBJ1-1; v_gene: TRBV5-4; d_gene: TRBD1; abundance: NA; CDR3aa: CASSSTDRGDTEAFF; CDR3nt: TGTGCCAGCAGCTCGACCGACAGGGGTGACACTGAAGCTTTCTTT
j_gene: TRBJ1-2; v_gene: TRBV27; d_gene: TRBD1; abundance: NA; CDR3aa: CASSEDRGQMGYTF; CDR3nt: TGTGCCAGCAGTGAGGACAGGGGGCAGATGGGCTACACCTTC
j_gene: TRBJ1-5; v_gene: TRBV19; d_gene: NA; abundance: many; CDR3aa: CASSLLTGNQPQHF; CDR3nt: TGTGCCAGTAGTCTGTTAACAGGGAATCAGCCCCAGCATTTT
j_gene: TRBJ2-7; v_gene: TRBV2; d_gene: TRBD2; abundance: NA; CDR3aa: CASSKPSGGTYEQYF; CDR3nt: TGTGCCAGCAGTAAACCCAGCGGGGGAACCTACGAGCAGTACTTC
j_gene: TRBJ2-3; v_gene: TRBV4-2; d_gene: TRBD2; abundance: NA; CDR3aa: CASSKGGLAGGPGTDTQYF; CDR3nt: TGTGCCAGCAGCAAGGGAGGACTAGCGGGAGGGCCTGGCACAGATACGCAGTATTTT
j_gene: TRBJ1-5; v_gene: TRBV10-3; d_gene: NA; abundance: NA; CDR3aa: CAISGGFFRPQHF; CDR3nt: TGTGCCATCAGTGGGGGCTTTTTCCGGCCCCAGCATTTT
j_gene: TRBJ2-7; v_gene: TRBV7-2; d_gene: NA; abundance: NA; CDR3aa: CASSLDPRYEQYF; CDR3nt: TGTGCCAGCAGCTTAGACCCCAGATACGAGCAGTACTTC
j_gene: TRBJ1-5; v_gene: TRBV10-3; d_gene: TRBD1; abundance: NA; CDR3aa: CAISEGTGRGRPQHF; CDR3nt: TGTGCCATCAGTGAGGGGACAGGCCGAGGACGGCCCCAGCATTTT